These T cell receptor beta chains were read from a single sample in a study of CD8+CD57+ T cells in acquired aplastic anemia. One entry per CDR3 protein results from TCRdb running MiXCR on the reads. The sample comprises about 110,000 distinct CDR3 sequences, approximately 48% of which are singletons, and roughly 31% rests with the top ten. Specimen: sorted CD4+, CD8+, or CD8+CD57+ T cells (not recorded which) from PBMCs. The origin of the receptors is a human donor in good health, serving as a control. Both conserved end residues are part of each CDR3. D genes are given only for firm matches. Rows may omit the clone size; those that give it use once, few, many or a size class.

d_gene,j_gene,v_gene,abundance,CDR3aa,CDR3nt
NA,TRBJ1-2,TRBV19,many,CASSFPMQPNYGYTF,TGTGCCAGTAGTTTCCCGATGCAGCCGAACTATGGCTACACCTTC
TRBD1,TRBJ1-2,TRBV4-2,NA,CASSPKGQGNSQYGYTF,TGTGCCAGCAGCCCGAAAGGACAGGGTAATTCTCAATATGGCTACACCTTC
NA,TRBJ2-3,TRBV20-1,many,CSVSRRRGTDTQYF,TGCAGTGTAAGCCGTCGCCGGGGCACAGATACGCAGTATTTT
NA,TRBJ1-1,TRBV10-2,medium-sized,CASSEGTEAFF,TGCGCCAGCAGTGAGGGGACTGAAGCTTTCTTT
TRBD1,TRBJ2-7,TRBV19,few,CASAIPTGTYEQYF,TGTGCCAGTGCTATACCGACAGGGACCTACGAGCAGTACTTC
NA,TRBJ2-1,TRBV19,NA,CASTPAGEQFF,TGTGCCAGTACCCCCGCGGGGGAGCAGTTCTTC
NA,TRBJ1-2,TRBV7-9,once,CASSIRTYGYTF,TGTGCCAGCAGCATTAGGACCTATGGCTACACCTTC
NA,TRBJ2-1,TRBV20-1,NA,CSASAGHQIQFF,TGCAGTGCTAGTGCGGGACACCAAATTCAGTTCTTC
NA,TRBJ1-1,TRBV19,many,CASSIGGTNTEAFF,TGTGCCAGTAGTATAGGAGGGACGAACACTGAAGCTTTCTTT
NA,TRBJ1-2,TRBV20-1,NA,CSAQRDIYGYTF,TGCAGTGCCCAGAGGGACATCTATGGCTACACCTTC
NA,TRBJ2-7,TRBV24-1,NA,CATSDSSARSYEQYF,TGTGCCACCAGTGATTCCTCGGCGCGTTCCTACGAGCAGTACTTC
NA,TRBJ1-5,TRBV10-3,NA,CAISELGQPQHF,TGTGCCATCAGTGAGTTGGGTCAGCCCCAGCATTTT
NA,TRBJ1-1,TRBV6-1,NA,CASSAWQYMNTEAFF,TGTGCCAGCAGTGCATGGCAGTACATGAACACTGAAGCTTTCTTT
NA,TRBJ2-3,TRBV12-3/TRBV12-4,many,CASSEANEDTQYF,TGTGCCAGCAGTGAGGCTAATGAAGATACGCAGTATTTT
TRBD1,TRBJ2-1,TRBV19,many,CASSLGQYNEQFF,TGTGCCAGTAGTTTGGGACAGTACAATGAGCAGTTCTTC
TRBD2,TRBJ2-3,TRBV9,many,CASSVASGGVTDTQYF,TGTGCCAGCAGCGTAGCAAGCGGGGGGGTCACAGATACGCAGTATTTT
NA,TRBJ1-2,TRBV7-2,many,CASSLAQSDYGYTF,TGTGCCAGCAGCTTAGCACAGTCGGACTATGGCTACACCTTC
TRBD1,TRBJ2-1,TRBV24-1,NA,CATSAATGSASYNEQFF,TGTGCCACCAGTGCCGCGACAGGGTCAGCGTCCTACAATGAGCAGTTCTTC
NA,TRBJ2-2,TRBV25-1,many,CASIGENTGELFF,TGTGCCAGCATTGGGGAGAACACCGGGGAGCTGTTTTTT
TRBD2,TRBJ2-1,TRBV25-1,NA,CASSEGTSRNEQFF,TGTGCCAGCAGTGAGGGGACTAGCCGAAATGAGCAGTTCTTC
NA,TRBJ1-1,TRBV12-3/TRBV12-4,many,CASSLGGKNTEAFF,TGTGCCAGCAGTTTAGGGGGGAAGAACACTGAAGCTTTCTTT
TRBD1,TRBJ2-1,TRBV24-1,many,CATRDRVSDEQFF,TGTGCCACCAGGGACAGGGTCTCAGATGAGCAGTTCTTC
TRBD2,TRBJ2-5,TRBV11-2,NA,CASRATSGGYQETQYF,TGTGCCAGCAGAGCAACTAGCGGGGGGTACCAAGAGACCCAGTACTTC
TRBD2,TRBJ2-7,TRBV20-1,many,CSARLVAGGPSYEQYF,TGCAGTGCTAGATTGGTAGCGGGGGGCCCCTCCTACGAGCAGTACTTC
NA,TRBJ2-7,TRBV29-1,NA,CSALRGGKGQYF,TGCAGCGCGCTAAGAGGGGGGAAGGGGCAGTACTTC
NA,TRBJ2-5,TRBV10-3,NA,CAISETLGQETQYF,TGTGCCATCAGTGAAACGCTAGGGCAGGAGACCCAGTACTTC
NA,TRBJ1-1,TRBV6-1,NA,CASRGSGTGAFF,TGTGCCAGTAGGGGGTCGGGGACTGGAGCTTTCTTT
TRBD2,TRBJ2-3,TRBV10-3,NA,CAISESGSGGENTQYF,TGTGCCATCAGTGAGTCAGGTAGCGGGGGGGAAAATACGCAGTATTTT
TRBD1,TRBJ1-3,TRBV7-2,many,CASSSDRGSGNTIYF,TGTGCCAGCAGCTCGGACAGGGGATCTGGAAACACCATATATTTT
TRBD1,TRBJ1-1,TRBV5-5,NA,CASSLQTGDTETFF,TGTGCCAGCAGCTTACAGACAGGGGACACTGAAACTTTCTTT
NA,TRBJ1-4,TRBV2,NA,CASNTYRDEKLFF,TGTGCCAGCAACACCTACAGGGATGAAAAACTGTTTTTT
NA,TRBJ2-3,TRBV10-2,NA,CASGGPTDTQYF,TGCGCCAGCGGGGGCCCCACAGATACGCAGTATTTT
NA,TRBJ1-2,TRBV7-8,NA,CASSLGRLQRGYTF,TGTGCCAGCAGCCTTGGAAGGCTACAGCGAGGCTACACCTTC
NA,TRBJ2-5,TRBV2,NA,CASSEAWWANKYQETQYF,TGTGCCAGCAGTGAAGCTTGGTGGGCCAATAAGTACCAAGAGACCCAGTACTTC
NA,TRBJ2-1,TRBV4-3,NA,CASSQEAEDTYNEQFF,TGCGCCAGCAGCCAAGAGGCGGAGGATACCTACAATGAGCAGTTCTTC
NA,TRBJ1-1,TRBV10-2,many,CASTPPDRNTEAFF,TGCGCCAGCACCCCCCCGGACAGAAACACTGAAGCTTTCTTT
TRBD2,TRBJ2-3,TRBV9,many,CASSRGGSTDTQYF,TGTGCCAGCAGTCGGGGGGGCTCCACAGATACGCAGTATTTT
NA,TRBJ2-7,TRBV7-8,NA,CASSLSGSSSYEQYF,TGTGCCAGCAGCTTGTCGGGGTCCAGCTCCTACGAGCAGTACTTC
NA,TRBJ2-3,TRBV9,many,CASSVDVITDTQYF,TGTGCCAGCAGCGTAGATGTAATCACAGATACGCAGTATTTT
NA,TRBJ2-1,TRBV2,NA,CASSEGAFHSNEQFF,TGTGCCAGCAGTGAAGGGGCGTTCCACTCCAATGAGCAGTTCTTC